One and the same sample provided the 27 T cell receptor beta chains below, sequenced in a study of shared clonotypes between healthy human individuals. Clones were sequenced by immunoSEQ multiplex PCR, and TCRdb holds only the in-frame ones, with some missing. Of about 820,000 clones listed, about 91% are singletons. Naivety among CD8 cells was defined by CD45RO negativity and positive CCR7 selection, thereby excluding terminally differentiated effector memory CD45RA+ cells. Material for sequencing was naive CD8+ T cells sorted from blood. All receptors come from a man aged 25 to 40 in good health.

The table lists this clone with a few counts. At the DNA level, this CDR3 is encoded by other sequences in the same sample as well. The chain links TRBV19 to TRBJ2-1; maybe TRBD2 (5 bases). CDR1 is LNHDA and CDR2 is SQIVND in the germline V gene (reference sequence). The CDR3 extends over 11 amino acids. The ends were cut back, 3 bases at V and 10 bases at J, with 7 bases in the middle. CDR3 sequence reads: CASSIGGEQFF. The CDR3 nucleotides are TGTGCCAGTAGTATCGGCGGGGAGCAGTTCTTC.

The V and J genes are TRBV18 and TRBJ2-7, with unresolved D. The CDR3 contains 13 residues. Germline values: CDR1 KGHSH, CDR2 LQKENI. V gave up 2 bases and J gave up 4 bases, with 9 bases separating them. The CDR3 loop is CASSPVAGYEQYF. The CDR3 nucleotides are TGTGCCAGCTCACCAGTTGCCGGTTACGAGCAGTACTTC. The whole variable domain, filled in from reference TRBV18 and TRBJ2-7, reads NAGVMQNPRHLVRRRGQEARLRCSPMKGHSHVYWYRQLPEEGLKFMVYLQKENIIDESGMPKERFSAEFPKEGPSILRIQQVVRGDSAAYFCASSPVAGYEQYFGPGTRLTVT.

The V call is TRBV5-4, the J call TRBJ2-5; the D is unclear. The CDR3 loop spans 13 amino acids. V lost 0 bases to trimming and J lost 5 bases, with 8 bases between them. CDR1 SGHNT and CDR2 YYREEE come from the germline V gene (reference sequence). CDR3 loop: CASSLGQRETQYF. CDR3 nucleotides: TGTGCCAGCAGCTTGGGGCAGAGGGAGACCCAGTACTTC.

As for this clone: The same CDR3 also results from other DNA sequences found in this sample. The chain recombines TRBV20-1 with TRBJ1-1; D unclear. With 3 bases removed from V and 4 bases from J, the gap between germline ends came to 6 bases. The CDR3 is 11 residues long. Germline V CDR1 and CDR2: DFQATT, SNEGSKA (reference sequence). CDR3 residues: CSARVGTEAFF. The CDR3 DNA reads as TGCAGTGCTAGGGTTGGCACTGAAGCTTTCTTT.

The V gene is TRBV6-1, the J gene TRBJ2-1; D is perhaps TRBD2 (5 bases). Germline values: CDR1 MNHNS, CDR2 SASEGT. Trimming cost V 2 bases and J 0 bases, with 11 bases left between them. This CDR3 has 16 amino acids. The CDR3 sequence is CASSEMVGSSYNEQFF. In DNA form, the CDR3 reads TGTGCCAGCAGTGAAATGGTTGGGAGCTCCTACAATGAGCAGTTCTTC.

J is TRBJ2-7 and V is TRBV7-6; 11 nucleotides agree with TRBD1. The CDR3 runs 14 residues. Germline loops: CDR1 SGHVS, CDR2 FNYEAQ. The J segment lost 7 bases and the V segment lost 3 bases, leaving 5 bases of the junction unmatched. This CDR3 is CASSFGTGGSEQYF. The CDR3 nucleotides read TGTGCCAGCAGCTTCGGGACAGGGGGATCGGAGCAGTACTTC. The full variable domain, its missing parts supplied by reference TRBV7-6 and TRBJ2-7, is GAGVSQSPRYKVTKRGQDVALRCDPISGHVSLYWYRQALGQGPEFLTYFNYEAQQDKSGLPNDRFSAERPEGSISTLTIQRTEQRDSAMYRCASSFGTGGSEQYFGPGTRLTVT.

The table lists this clone with a count of one. V gene TRBV4-1 combines with J gene TRBJ2-7; tentative D call: TRBD2 (6 bases). CDR1 and CDR2 (germline): MGHRA, YSYEKL. The CDR3 is 18 residues long. Trimming removed 1 base from V and 4 bases from J, with 23 bases in between. DNA of the CDR3: TGCGCCAGCAGCCAAGGGGCAGGGAGTGGGGGAGGAGGATACGAGCAGTACTTC. Residues: CASSQGAGSGGGGYEQYF.

The chain carries TRBV5-1 and TRBJ2-5; 8 bases are a match to TRBD2. The CDR3 sequence is 16 residues long. The germline CDR1 and CDR2 sequences are SGHRS and YFSETQ. The V segment lost 0 bases and the J segment 3 bases; nucleotides outside the gene matches: 7. CDR3 nucleotides: TGCGCCAGCAGCTTGGAGGGACTAGGGGTAAAAGAGACCCAGTACTTC. It specifies CASSLEGLGVKETQYF.

The chain links TRBV7-9 to TRBJ2-5, with 8 bases aligning to TRBD1. J gave up 7 bases and V 8 bases, and 6 bases lay outside the gene matches. Germline lookup yields CDR1 SEHNR and CDR2 FQNEAQ (reference sequence). The CDR3 loop spans 12 amino acids. The CDR3 bases are TGTGCCAGCGGACAGGGTTTTGGGACCCAGTACTTC. It yields the protein CASGQGFGTQYF.

The rearrangement uses TRBV29-1 and TRBJ1-3, with 7 bases identical to TRBD1. The CDR3 is 14 amino acids. Per the germline V gene, CDR1 is SQVTM and CDR2 is ANQGSEA. Trimming took 5 bases from V and 2 from J; bases not matched to a gene: 6. CDR3 DNA: TGCAGCGTTAATACAGGGGAGGCTGGAAACACCATATATTTT. Protein: CSVNTGEAGNTIYF.

The chain is built from TRBV7-9 and TRBJ1-4, with 9 bases that match TRBD1. Germline CDR1 and CDR2: SEHNR and FQNEAQ (reference sequence). After removal of 5 bases from V and 7 bases from J, the junction contained 11 bases not matched to a gene. This CDR3 spans 16 amino acids. The CDR3 DNA is TGTGCCAGCAGCCGACGGACCGGGACAGGGAGTGAAAAACTGTTTTTT. It translates to CASSRRTGTGSEKLFF.

This clone has only a few counts. V gene TRBV14 combines with J gene TRBJ1-1; 7 nucleotides match TRBD1. The CDR3 spans 12 residues. Germline V gene sequence: CDR1 SGHDN, CDR2 FVKESK. V lost 3 bases and J lost 8; bases outside the gene matches: 3. CDR3 coding DNA: TGTGCCAGCAGCCACTCGGGACAGGAAGCTTTCTTT. Translation gives CASSHSGQEAFF.

This clone was counted a few times. The chain is built from TRBV19 and TRBJ2-1; a possible D gene is TRBD1 (5 bases). The V and J ends lost 3 bases and 1 base respectively, with 7 bases between them. The CDR3 is 14 amino acids. CDR1 and CDR2 from the germline V gene are LNHDA and SQIVND (reference sequence). The CDR3 region has the DNA TGTGCCAGTAGTATTGGGGCATCCTACAATGAGCAGTTCTTC. As protein: CASSIGASYNEQFF.

The chain has TRBV19 and TRBJ2-1; no clear D. This CDR3 is built from 17 residues. Deletions cut 7 bases from V and 0 bases from J, with 19 bases between. Germline V gives CDR1 LNHDA, CDR2 SQIVND (reference sequence). The CDR3 coding sequence is TGTGCCAGTACCGGCGGAGCCGATGGGCGCTCCTACAATGAGCAGTTCTTC. This codes for CASTGGADGRSYNEQFF.

V usage is TRBV5-4 and J usage is TRBJ2-7; D uncertain. This CDR3 spans 14 amino acids. V was trimmed by 0 bases and J by 4 bases, leaving 11 bases between them. Germline-derived CDR1 and CDR2 are SGHNT and YYREEE (reference sequence). The chain's CDR3 is CASSLADGLYEQYF. CDR3 in DNA: TGTGCCAGCAGCTTGGCAGATGGGTTATACGAGCAGTACTTC. The full variable domain, rest sourced from reference TRBV5-4 and TRBJ2-7, is ETGVTQSPTHLIKTRGQQVTLRCSSQSGHNTVSWYQQALGQGPQFIFQYYREEENGRGNFPPRFSGLQFPNYSSELNVNALELDDSALYLCASSLADGLYEQYFGPGTRLTVT.

This chain uses TRBV25-1 with TRBJ2-5, with D possibly TRBD2 on 5 matching bases. V lost 1 base and J 2 bases, leaving 14 bases between the germline ends. The germline CDR1 and CDR2 sequences are MGHDK and SYGVNS. The CDR3 contains 16 residues. CDR3 amino acids: CASSESPSGLQETQYF. For the CDR3, the DNA is TGTGCCAGCAGTGAATCCCCCAGCGGATTACAAGAGACCCAGTACTTC.

The chain combines TRBV6-5 with TRBJ2-7, with D maybe TRBD1 (5 bases). CDR1 MNHEY and CDR2 SVGAGI come from the germline V gene. The CDR3 has 11 residues. Trimming stripped 8 bases from V and 6 bases from J, with 11 bases between. CDR3 region: CASFQGGEQYF. In DNA, the CDR3 is TGTGCCAGCTTCCAGGGTGGCGAGCAGTACTTC.

This clone was seen once. The chain combines TRBV25-1 with TRBJ1-1; TRBD1 aligns across 8 bases. V lost 6 bases, J lost 3 bases, and 3 bases stayed unmatched. Germline lookup yields CDR1 MGHDK and CDR2 SYGVNS. The CDR3 is 13 residues long. The DNA of the CDR3 is TGTGCCAGCAGGCACAGGGGGTACACTGAAGCTTTCTTT. As protein: CASRHRGYTEAFF.

The chain recombines TRBV5-1 with TRBJ2-3, with D possibly matching TRBD2 (6 bases). The germline V gene encodes CDR1 SGHRS and CDR2 YFSETQ. V was pared by 0 bases and J by 2 bases, with 13 bases between. The CDR3 is made up of 16 amino acids. The CDR3 is CASSLDPGALTDTQYF. The CDR3 DNA is TGCGCCAGCAGCTTGGATCCGGGAGCACTCACAGATACGCAGTATTTT.

This clone showed up just once. J is TRBJ2-5 and V is TRBV7-9; TRBD2 matches at 7 bases. CDR1 is SEHNR, CDR2 FQNEAQ, per germline (reference sequence). The V segment lost 4 bases and the J segment 5 bases; nucleotides outside the gene matches: 13. The CDR3 runs to 16 residues. This CDR3 is CASSSPLGGAMETQYF. The CDR3 DNA is TGTGCCAGCAGCTCCCCCTTGGGAGGGGCGATGGAGACCCAGTACTTC.

The gene calls are TRBV5-1 and TRBJ2-7, with D possibly being TRBD2 (5 bases). There are 13 residues in the CDR3. Germline V gene data show CDR1 as SGHRS and CDR2 as YFSETQ. The V end lost 5 bases, the J end lost 2 bases, and 11 bases lay between the germline ends. CDR3 DNA sequence: TGCGCCAGCAGAGGAGGCTCAGCCTACGAGCAGTACTTC. Translated: CASRGGSAYEQYF.

This rearrangement joins TRBV5-1 to TRBJ2-7; D gene unclear. From germline, CDR1 is SGHRS and CDR2 YFSETQ. The CDR3 runs to 20 residues. V lost 2 bases and J lost 1, with 28 bases in between. Here the CDR3 reads CASSFPPIETLLSPSYEQYF. CDR3 nucleotides: TGCGCCAGCAGCTTTCCCCCTATCGAAACCCTCCTGTCCCCATCCTACGAGCAGTACTTC.

The chain carries TRBV5-6 and TRBJ1-1; D is ambiguous. CDR1 is SGHDT, CDR2 YYEEEE, per germline. V lost 3 bases, J lost 6 bases, and 9 bases lay in between. The CDR3 loop spans 12 amino acids. The CDR3: CASSSLSPEAFF. CDR3 nucleotides: TGTGCCAGCAGCTCCCTCTCCCCTGAAGCTTTCTTT.

The CDR3: CASSEGGLAGSSYNEQFF. The CDR3 bases are TGTGCCAGCAGTGAAGGGGGACTAGCGGGTAGCTCCTACAATGAGCAGTTCTTC. This chain links TRBV6-1 with TRBJ2-1, with TRBD2 matching over 12 bases. The trim removed 1 base at V and 0 bases at J, leaving 4 bases unmatched. The CDR3 loop spans 18 amino acids. Germline-derived CDR1 and CDR2 are MNHNS and SASEGT.

The CDR3 region has the DNA TGCGCCTCCCTAGGGGGGGACCACTCTGGGGCCAACGTCCTGACTTTC. It codes for CASLGGDHSGANVLTF. V and J are TRBV10-2 and TRBJ2-6; D perhaps matches TRBD2 (7 bases). The CDR3 extends over 16 amino acids. The V and J ends lost 11 bases and 0 bases respectively, with 17 bases between them. In germline, CDR1 is WSHSY, CDR2 SAAADI.

In the case of this clone: Other DNA sequences from this sample encode an identical CDR3 as well. The chain has TRBV7-9 and TRBJ2-7; 9 bases are a match to TRBD1. The germline CDR1 and CDR2 sequences are SEHNR and FQNEAQ (reference sequence). Germline trimming cut 1 base from V and 3 bases from J; bases unmatched to any gene: 4. The CDR3 consists of 15 residues. CDR3 sequence reads: CASSLGTGVSYEQYF. CDR3 DNA: TGTGCCAGCAGCTTAGGGACAGGGGTAAGCTACGAGCAGTACTTC. The entire variable domain, with the rest obtained from reference TRBV7-9 and TRBJ2-7, is as follows: DTGVSQNPRHKITKRGQNVTFRCDPISEHNRLYWYRQTLGQGPEFLTYFQNEAQLEKSRLLSDRFSAERPKGSFSTLEIQRTEQGDSAMYLCASSLGTGVSYEQYFGPGTRLTVT.

The rearrangement joins TRBV29-1 to TRBJ2-2; D remains ambiguous. Trimming stripped 8 bases from V and 5 bases from J, with 9 bases between. Germline-derived CDR1 and CDR2 are SQVTM and ANQGSEA. The CDR3 covers 11 residues. The CDR3 protein is CSIEITGELFF. In nucleotides, the CDR3 is TGCAGCATAGAGATTACCGGGGAGCTGTTTTTT.